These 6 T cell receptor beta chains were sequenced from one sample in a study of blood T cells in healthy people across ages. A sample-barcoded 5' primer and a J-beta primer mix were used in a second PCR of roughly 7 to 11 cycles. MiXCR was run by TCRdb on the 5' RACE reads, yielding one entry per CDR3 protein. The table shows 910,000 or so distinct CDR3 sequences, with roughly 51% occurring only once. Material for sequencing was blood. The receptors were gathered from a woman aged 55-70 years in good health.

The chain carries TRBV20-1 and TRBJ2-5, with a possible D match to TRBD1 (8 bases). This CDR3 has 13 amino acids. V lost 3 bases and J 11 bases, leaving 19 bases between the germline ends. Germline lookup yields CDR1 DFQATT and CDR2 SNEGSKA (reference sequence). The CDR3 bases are TGCAGTGCTAGCCGGGATACAGGGGGGGAGCAGTACTTC. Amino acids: CSASRDTGGEQYF.

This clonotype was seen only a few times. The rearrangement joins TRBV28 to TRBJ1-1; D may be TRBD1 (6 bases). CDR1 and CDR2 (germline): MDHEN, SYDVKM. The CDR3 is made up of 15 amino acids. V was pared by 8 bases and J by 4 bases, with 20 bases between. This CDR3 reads CASRQEGYDSTEAFF. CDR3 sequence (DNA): TGTGCCAGCCGACAGGAAGGGTATGATAGCACTGAAGCTTTCTTT.

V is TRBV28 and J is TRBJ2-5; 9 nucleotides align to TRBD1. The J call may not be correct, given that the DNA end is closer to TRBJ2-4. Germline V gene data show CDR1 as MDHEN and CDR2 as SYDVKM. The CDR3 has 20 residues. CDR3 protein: CASSLRVLITDRGGENIQYF. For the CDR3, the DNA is TGTGCCAGCAGTTTAAGGGTCCTAATAACCGACAGGGGGGGAGAAAACATTCAGTACTTC.

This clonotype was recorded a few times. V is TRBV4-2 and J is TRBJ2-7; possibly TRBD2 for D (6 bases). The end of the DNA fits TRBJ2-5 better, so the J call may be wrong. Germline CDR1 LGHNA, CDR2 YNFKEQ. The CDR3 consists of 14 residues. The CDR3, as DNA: TGTGCCAGCAGCCAAGTCGGGAGTACGGAGACCCAGTACTTC. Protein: CASSQVGSTETQYF.

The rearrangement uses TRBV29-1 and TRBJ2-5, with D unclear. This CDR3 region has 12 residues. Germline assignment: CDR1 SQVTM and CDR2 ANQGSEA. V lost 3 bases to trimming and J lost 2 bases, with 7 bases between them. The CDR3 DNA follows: TGCAGCGTTGAGGACGGACAAGAGACCCAGTACTTC. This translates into CSVEDGQETQYF.

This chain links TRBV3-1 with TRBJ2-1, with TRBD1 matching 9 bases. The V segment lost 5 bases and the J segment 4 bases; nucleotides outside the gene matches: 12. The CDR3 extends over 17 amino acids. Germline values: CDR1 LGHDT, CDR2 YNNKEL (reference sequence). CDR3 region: CASSWSRDRVGYNEQFF. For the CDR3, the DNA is TGTGCCAGCAGCTGGTCCCGGGACAGGGTTGGTTACAATGAGCAGTTCTTC.